The TCR beta chain described here comes from a study of regulatory T cells in long-lasting Graves disease (dated by TCRdb to the early 2020s). Notes on the research overall: In the newly diagnosed Graves' disease group, patients had been taking antithyroid drugs for less than 3 months. Persistent Graves' disease patients were compared with newly diagnosed Graves' disease patients by peripheral blood TCR sequencing and RNA sequencing. The study was registered as a clinical trial and conducted in China. A total of some 35 samples underwent TCR sequencing: about 13 from persistent and approximately 20 from newly diagnosed Graves' disease patients.

The meaning of the sample's time point label: newly diagnosed GD, antithyroid drugs for less than 3 months. For both TCR sequencing and RNA sequencing, RNA was extracted from PBMCs in TRIzol. The diagnosis of Graves' disease was made according to American Thyroid Association guidelines. The patients came from an endocrinology department in Xi'an, China. Each patient gave around 9 milliliters of peripheral blood, collected in an EDTA anticoagulant tube. Ficoll Paque Plus density gradient separation was used to isolate PBMCs, and no additional T cell sorting was done. An Agilent 2100 Bioanalyzer and agarose gel were used to check RNA quality, while a NanoDrop 2000 measured RNA concentration. V is trimmed back by 6 bases and J by 2 bases, and the junction contains 6 bases that no gene match accounts for. Including cysteine and phenylalanine, the CDR3 has 15 amino acids. Here the CDR3 DNA is all that survives: 45 bases in frame from base 1.

General findings and caveats noted by the study authors: As a limitation, the authors acknowledged that the small sample size may reduce accuracy. Persistent patients shared more public clonotypes among themselves (around 2,700) than newly diagnosed patients did (roughly 920). Sequencing and analysis were restricted to the TCR beta chain. Only peripheral blood was studied, because thyroid tissue, the primary lesion, was inaccessible. Compared with newly diagnosed patients, patients with persistent Graves' disease had lower TCR Shannon entropy and fewer highly expanded clones, which suggests clonal expansion. TRBV28, TRBJ1-2 and TRBJ2-5 were preferentially used in persistent disease, while TRBV20-1 and TRBJ2-1 were favored in newly diagnosed disease.

Receptors were amplified or captured by multiplex PCR. The listed sequencing device is Illumina HiSeq 4000. TCR beta libraries were built with iRepertoire HTBI primers and Arm-PCR amplification of CDR3 regions. Before sequencing, the PCR products went through gel purification. The original pipeline was this. Across samples, roughly 60 TRBV and 13 to 15 TRBJ segments were identified and used for gene usage analysis of CDR3 amino acid clonotypes. Filtered high-quality paired reads were merged into contigs using COPE and FqMerger. BLAST was used to align contigs to IMGT TRBV, TRBD and TRBJ reference genes, and CDR3 was defined according to IMGT. Any clonotype with a frequency above 0.1% was classified as a highly expanded clone. Repertoire diversity was measured by Shannon entropy, and V-J evenness by the Gini coefficient. A clonotype found in more than one individual was treated as public. Using fastp trimming at Q25 and MiXCR clonotype assembly, TCRdb reanalyzed the public sequencing data and kept in-frame beta chains. Each CDR3 protein gets just one entry, which takes the most common genes and DNA from the rows behind it. TCRdb assigned the V and J calls; the authors' analysis was not used. The sample data list about 540,000 distinct CDR3 sequences, and roughly 13% of these were observed just once. Of the sample, about 10% falls within the top ten clones.

The table lists this clonotype with many counts. It has no known antigen specificity. No much larger clone exists at a distance of one base, and base qualities are not known. These data were also reused for a study on T cells in Graves' hyperthyroidism and ophthalmopathy. Taken from the second paper: Stable Graves' hyperthyroidism was defined as the absence of progression to ophthalmopathy over 18 months of follow-up. Hyperthyroidism patients were newly diagnosed, had a disease duration of under 2 months, and were aged 18 to 65 years. Any patient with an uncontrolled infection, another autoimmune disease, pregnancy or lactation was excluded. Diagnoses relied on clinical symptoms, serum thyroxine and TRAb, thyroid ultrasound and orbital computed tomography. For the first round of RT-PCR on the TCR CDR3, the HTBI primer set was used together with the Qiagen OneStep RT-PCR kit. Blood samples also contained most of the expanded thyroid clonotypes (frequency above 0.001), which suggests that blood repertoires may reflect thyroid immune responses. Ophthalmopathy was separated from stable hyperthyroidism by a 13 V-J signature model, with roughly 88% sensitivity and 81% to 83% specificity obtained in cross-validation and 80%/75% obtained in testing. In validation, progression to ophthalmopathy was predicted by the model with roughly 69% sensitivity and 72% to 80% specificity, a median of around 6.5 months before onset. A discovery cohort of about 95 patients, about 40 with Graves' ophthalmopathy and 55 to 60 with stable Graves' hyperthyroidism, was used to find distinguishing TCR V-J signatures. Whether ophthalmopathy could be predicted prospectively was tested in an independent validation cohort made up of some 20 hyperthyroidism patients plus 17 patients who later progressed to ophthalmopathy. The roughly 91 discovery patients were randomly split 7:3 into training and test sets. In addition, the study compared T-cell repertoires in thyroid tissue and in blood from about 6 Graves' hyperthyroidism patients. Following sampling, methimazole starting at 30 mg daily was given to hyperthyroidism patients, and high-dose intravenous methylprednisolone was given to ophthalmopathy patients. The libraries were constructed in a second round of multiplex PCR and then size-selected and purified. The libraries were sequenced on an Illumina HiSeq2000 using paired-end 100 bp reads. SOAPnuke was used to process the raw data, removing reads that contained adapters or uncalled bases, had a mean Phred below 15, or lacked an exact match to the constant primer or identifier. COPE v1.2.5 was used to merge high-quality paired reads, and clonotypes were defined as unique nucleotide sequences. MiTCR v1.1 was used to align clonotypes to the IMGT TRBV, TRBD and TRBJ reference segments. Only V-J combinations with frequency above 0.0001, covering about 99% of repertoires, were analysed. A TCS score was defined as the ratio between F50 (clonal expansion) and ExV (chaos), using BLOSUM62-based TCRdist between CDR3 peptides within each V-J. Welch's t-statistics and random forest reduced around 510 V-J features to 13, which were used in a naive Bayes classifier (R e1071). Sample size was not statistically predetermined, and investigators were not blinded to group allocation. The paper describes TCR Vbeta CDR3 sequencing of more than 120 peripheral blood samples, made up of 43 ophthalmopathy patients, roughly 80 hyperthyroidism patients and some 17 progressor patients.

The input for sequencing was peripheral blood mononuclear cells (PBMCs), taken at new diagnosis, from a patient treated with antithyroid drugs. Recombination linked TRBV12-3 or TRBV12-4 to TRBJ2-7; a stretch of 11 junction bases matches TRBD1. The sequence was collected from a man aged 25-40 years with Graves disease. Donor details come from another sample of the same person, matched by shared clones. The bases read TGTGCCAGCAGCCGGGGGACAGGGGGGGCCTACGAGCAGTACTTC. This sequence encodes CASSRGTGGAYEQYF.